Below are 13 T cell receptor beta chains sequenced from a single sample in a study of T cells after yellow fever vaccination. TCRdb ran MiXCR on the 5' RACE reads and lists one entry per CDR3 protein. The sample has hundreds of thousands of distinct CDR3 sequences; under 7.5% are singletons. Sequencing used PBMCs, obtained 5 days after the yellow fever booster vaccination. These receptors were obtained from a man in his thirties or forties who received the YFV17D yellow fever vaccine.

This clonotype has only a few counts. This sequence joins TRBV30 and TRBJ2-6, with unresolved D. In germline, CDR1 is GTSNPN, CDR2 SVGIG (reference sequence). The CDR3 covers 15 residues. Trimming cost V 8 bases and J 0 bases, with 14 bases left between them. DNA for the CDR3: TGTGCCCTTGCTCGGGTTCCCTCTGGGGCCAACGTCCTGACTTTC. This sequence encodes CALARVPSGANVLTF.

The chain carries TRBV2 and TRBJ2-1, with a tentative D call TRBD2 (5 bases). The length of the CDR3 is 15 residues. Germline V gives CDR1 SNHLY, CDR2 FYNNEI. The ends were cut back, 5 bases at V and 8 bases at J, with 19 bases in the middle. The CDR3 region is CASSPFGVALDEQFF. Written as DNA, the CDR3 is TGTGCCAGCAGTCCTTTCGGGGTGGCCTTGGATGAGCAGTTCTTC.

The chain uses TRBV15 and TRBJ2-3, with no clear D. This CDR3 has 16 residues. The germline V and J ends were trimmed by 1 base and 4 bases, with 15 bases remaining between them. Looked up from germline, CDR1 is LNHNV and CDR2 is YYDKDF (reference sequence). The CDR3: CATSRGKGDVSDTQYF. CDR3 nucleotides: TGTGCCACCAGCAGAGGCAAGGGCGACGTATCAGATACGCAGTATTTT.

On this clonotype: This may come from a read error, since a much larger clone is one base off. The chain uses TRBV11-2 and TRBJ2-7, with D unclear. Trimming removed 1 base from V and 2 bases from J, with 9 bases in between. The germline gives CDR1 SGHAT, CDR2 FQNNGV. The CDR3 loop spans 14 amino acids. The CDR3 spells CASSLAYNTYEQYF. CDR3 coding DNA: TGTGCCAGCAGCTTAGCCTACAACACCTACGAGCAGTACTTC.

The CDR3 region is CASSHKREGPSYEQYF. CDR3 DNA sequence: TGTGCCAGCAGCCACAAGAGAGAGGGTCCTAGCTACGAGCAGTACTTC. The V call is TRBV6-1, the J call TRBJ2-7; a weak D match, TRBD2 (5 bases). Germline V gene lookup returns CDR1 MNHNS and CDR2 SASEGT. This CDR3 is 16 amino acids long. V was pared by 6 bases and J by 3 bases, with 21 bases between.

This clonotype was recorded many times. The chain links TRBV20-1 to TRBJ1-4; D possibly corresponds to TRBD1 (5 bases). Germline CDR1 reads DFQATT; CDR2 reads SNEGSKA (reference sequence). The CDR3 has 13 residues. Trimming took off 2 bases at V and 8 bases at J, with 12 bases between the two ends. The CDR3 here is CSARQGTDEKLFF. As DNA, the CDR3 is TGCAGTGCTAGACAGGGCACTGACGAAAAACTGTTTTTT.

The chain combines TRBV7-2 with TRBJ2-6; D is perhaps TRBD1 (6 bases). The V gene lost 5 bases and the J gene lost 3 bases, with 14 bases spanning the gap. The germline V gene encodes CDR1 SGHTA and CDR2 FQGNSA. This CDR3 is built from 16 residues. The CDR3 region has the DNA TGTGCCAGCAGCAGACAGGTGCAAGGTGGGGCCAACGTCCTGACTTTC. This encodes CASSRQVQGGANVLTF.

This clonotype was recorded at least ten times. The V gene is TRBV7-9, the J gene TRBJ2-1; possibly TRBD1 for D (6 bases). Deletions cut 5 bases from V and 5 bases from J, with 13 bases between. The CDR3 runs to 14 residues. Per germline, CDR1 SEHNR and CDR2 FQNEAQ (reference sequence). CDR3 nucleotides: TGTGCCAGCAGCGTTTCGCAGGGGCACAATGAGCAGTTCTTC. This translates into CASSVSQGHNEQFF.

This clonotype has ten or more counts. V is TRBV12-3 or TRBV12-4 and J is TRBJ2-1, with a possible D match to TRBD2 (6 bases). Trimming removed 1 base from V and 4 bases from J, with 14 bases in between. The CDR3 contains 16 residues. The CDR3 sequence: CASSLVRRGSYNEQFF. The CDR3 region has the DNA TGTGCCAGCAGTTTAGTAAGGCGGGGTTCGTACAATGAGCAGTTCTTC.

A note on this clonotype: No DNA is shown, since the ends of the CDR3 on it are uncertain; the CDR3 is the one TCRdb lists. The CDR3 region is CASSFAKGSDYEHYF. V is TRBV7-7 and J is TRBJ2-7. The CDR3 contains 15 residues when both ends are counted. Germline V gene data show CDR1 as SSHAT and CDR2 as FNYEAQ (reference sequence).

This chain connects TRBV4-2 to TRBJ2-1; D is unresolved. Per the germline V gene, CDR1 is LGHNA and CDR2 is YNFKEQ. The CDR3 spans 12 residues. V was trimmed by 3 bases and J by 9 bases, leaving 9 bases between them. The CDR3 DNA is TGTGCCAGCAGCCAGTCGAGGCGTGAGCAGTTCTTC. Translating gives CASSQSRREQFF.

The rearrangement joins TRBV5-5 to TRBJ1-2; TRBD1 might be the D (6 bases). Deletions cut 4 bases from V and 4 bases from J, with 14 bases between. The germline V gene encodes CDR1 SGHKS and CDR2 YYEKEE (reference sequence). The CDR3 length is 14 residues. The CDR3, as DNA: TGTGCCAGCAGCGGGGGCGGACCCTCCTATGGCTACACCTTC. Its translation is CASSGGGPSYGYTF.

In its sample, this clonotype was seen many times. The chain uses TRBV5-1 and TRBJ2-2; possibly TRBD1 for D (5 bases). Looked up from germline, CDR1 is SGHRS and CDR2 is YFSETQ. Between the trimmed V and J ends, which lost 4 bases and 5 bases, there was a span of 12 bases. The length of the CDR3 is 14 residues. For the CDR3, the DNA is TGCGCCAGCAGCGGGCTCCAGGGTACCGGGGAGCTGTTTTTT. This gives the protein CASSGLQGTGELFF.